These T cell receptor beta chains were read from a single sample in a study of OX40 agonist ivuxolimab in advanced cancers. Sequencing used immunoSEQ multiplex PCR; TCRdb keeps in-frame clones, though not all of them. The sample contains more than 60,000 clones, 70% to 90% of which appear only once. The material sequenced was CD4+ or CD8+ T cells sorted from blood, taken in a trial of the OX40 agonist ivuxolimab. These receptors were collected from an adult with an advanced solid tumor such as melanoma, head and neck, liver or kidney cancer. Both conserved end residues are part of each CDR3. A D gene is named only where the DNA matches it firmly. The size field is filled for only some rows; it gives once, few, many or a size class.

.	TRBJ2-4	.	TRBV19	CASSGLRGLAKNIQYF	TGTGCCAGTAGTGGACTCAGGGGACTAGCCAAAAACATTCAGTACTTC
.	TRBJ2-7	.	TRBV5-6	CASSSLTDGRSSYEQYF	TGTGCCAGCAGCTCCTTGACGGACGGACGGTCCTCCTACGAGCAGTACTTC
.	TRBJ1-2	.	TRBV29-1	CSVVGGGGYTF	TGCAGCGTTGTCGGAGGTGGCGGCTACACCTTC
TRBD1	TRBJ1-1	.	TRBV7-9	CASSLGDRGVAFF	TGTGCCAGCAGCTTAGGAGACAGGGGGGTGGCTTTCTTT
TRBD1	TRBJ1-1	once	TRBV5-6	CASSLRQGASGTEAFF	TGTGCCAGCAGCTTAAGACAGGGGGCATCTGGGACTGAAGCTTTCTTT
TRBD1	TRBJ1-1	once	TRBV23-1	CASSQPGGTEAFF	TGCGCCAGCAGTCAACCAGGGGGGACTGAAGCTTTCTTT
.	TRBJ1-2	.	TRBV5-6	CASSLVISANYGYTF	TGTGCCAGCAGCTTGGTTATCTCGGCTAACTATGGCTACACCTTC
TRBD1	TRBJ1-2	.	TRBV5-1	CASSLATGGSFGYTF	TGCGCCAGCAGCTTAGCGACAGGGGGTTCCTTTGGCTACACCTTC
TRBD1	TRBJ2-2	.	TRBV11-2	CASSRDRSYTGELFF	TGTGCCAGCAGCCGGGACAGGAGCTACACCGGGGAGCTGTTTTTT
.	TRBJ1-4	.	TRBV7-3	CASSPGPNEKLFF	TGTGCCAGCAGCCCGGGACCGAATGAAAAACTGTTTTTT
TRBD1	TRBJ1-3	.	TRBV27	CASSLTGGVSGNTIYF	TGTGCCAGCAGTCTGACAGGGGGCGTATCGGGAAACACCATATATTTT
.	TRBJ2-2	.	TRBV7-2	CASSTGPLSRSGELFF	TGTGCCAGCAGCACCGGTCCCCTCTCAAGGAGCGGGGAGCTGTTTTTT
TRBD1	TRBJ2-3	.	TRBV4-1	CASSQRARGLSTDTQYF	TGCGCCAGCAGCCAAAGGGCCAGGGGGTTAAGCACAGATACGCAGTATTTT
.	TRBJ1-2	.	TRBV4-2	CASSQADRVNYGYTF	TGTGCCAGCAGCCAAGCTGACCGGGTAAACTATGGCTACACCTTC
TRBD2	TRBJ2-2	.	TRBV7-9	CASSPFGLAGFANTGELFF	TGTGCCAGCAGCCCATTCGGACTAGCGGGGTTCGCGAACACCGGGGAGCTGTTTTTT
TRBD2	TRBJ2-3	few	TRBV7-9	CASSLQRGSTDTQYF	TGTGCCAGCAGCTTACAGCGGGGGAGCACAGATACGCAGTATTTT
.	TRBJ2-2	medium-sized	TRBV5-1	CASGTITGELFF	TGCGCCAGCGGGACCATCACCGGGGAGCTGTTTTTT
.	TRBJ1-1	.	TRBV2	CASSRIGGRNTEAFF	TGTGCCAGCAGTCGCATCGGGGGGAGGAACACTGAAGCTTTCTTT
.	TRBJ1-2	.	TRBV21-1	CASSKERAGDNGYTF	TGTGCCAGCAGCAAAGAGAGGGCAGGGGATAATGGCTACACCTTC
TRBD1	TRBJ1-1	.	TRBV11-2	CASSTTTGGTEAFF	TGTGCCAGCAGCACCACCACAGGGGGCACTGAAGCTTTCTTT
.	TRBJ1-1	.	TRBV15	CATSRVYRADTEAFF	TGTGCCACCAGCAGAGTTTACAGGGCGGACACTGAAGCTTTCTTT
.	TRBJ2-2	.	TRBV2	CAITGGGPGELFF	TGTGCCATTACAGGGGGGGGCCCCGGGGAGCTGTTTTTT
TRBD1	TRBJ1-2	.	TRBV7-2	CASSLTGGNYGYTF	TGTGCCAGCAGCTTGACAGGGGGCAACTATGGCTACACCTTC
TRBD1	TRBJ1-6	.	TRBV27	CADPPPGTGGDSPLHF	TGTGCGGATCCGCCCCCCGGGACAGGGGGTGATTCACCCCTCCACTTT
.	TRBJ2-1	.	TRBV18	CASSPRQNNEQFF	TGTGCCAGCTCACCAAGACAGAACAATGAGCAGTTCTTC
TRBD1	TRBJ2-5	.	TRBV5-1	CASSLVPPTGGQETQYF	TGCGCCAGCAGCTTGGTCCCCCCGACAGGGGGCCAAGAGACCCAGTACTTC
TRBD2	TRBJ2-1	.	TRBV11-3	CASSLGRTSGSSYNEQFF	TGTGCCAGCAGCTTAGGTCGGACTAGCGGGAGCTCCTACAATGAGCAGTTCTTC
.	TRBJ2-2	.	TRBV5-1	CASSLVQNTGELFF	TGCGCCAGCAGCTTGGTCCAGAACACCGGGGAGCTGTTTTTT
.	TRBJ1-3	once	TRBV18	CASSPWQGQSGNTIYF	TGTGCCAGCTCACCTTGGCAGGGTCAATCTGGAAACACCATATATTTT
.	TRBJ1-2	.	TRBV2	CASSPAGIVDGYTF	TGTGCCAGCAGTCCGGCGGGGATAGTGGATGGCTACACCTTC
.	TRBJ1-4	.	TRBV2	CASSGLSYEKLFF	TGTGCCAGCAGTGGGCTTAGTTATGAAAAACTGTTTTTT
.	TRBJ1-1	.	TRBV14	CASSQDRWVLSTEAFF	TGTGCCAGCAGCCAAGATCGCTGGGTCCTGAGCACTGAAGCTTTCTTT
.	TRBJ2-5	.	TRBV18	CASSPISPRVTVTGTQYF	TGTGCCAGCTCACCAATTTCCCCCCGGGTGACCGTTACGGGGACCCAGTACTTC
.	TRBJ2-5	.	TRBV12-5	CASGLALYLSGQETQYF	TGTGCTAGTGGTTTGGCCCTTTATTTGAGCGGGCAAGAGACCCAGTACTTC
TRBD1	TRBJ2-7	.	TRBV19	CASSALGTGGDYEQYF	TGTGCCAGTAGTGCCCTTGGGACAGGGGGAGACTACGAGCAGTACTTC
.	TRBJ1-2	.	TRBV6-5	CASSYRQGYGYTF	TGTGCCAGCAGTTACCGTCAGGGATATGGCTACACCTTC
.	TRBJ1-2	.	TRBV7-2	CASSPSPARASLFYGYTF	TGTGCCAGCAGCCCTAGTCCTGCCCGGGCTAGCCTGTTCTATGGCTACACCTTC
TRBD1	TRBJ1-2	.	TRBV5-1	CASSPRQGNAYGYTF	TGCGCCAGCAGCCCCCGACAGGGAAATGCGTATGGCTACACCTTC
TRBD1	TRBJ1-6	few	TRBV5-1	CASSVGDRNSPLHF	TGCGCCAGCAGCGTTGGGGACAGAAATTCACCCCTCCACTTT
.	TRBJ1-2	.	TRBV5-1	CASSLKGQSLFPYGYTF	TGCGCCAGCAGCTTGAAGGGACAATCACTGTTCCCCTATGGCTACACCTTC
.	TRBJ2-7	.	TRBV7-2	CASVPNVGSYEQYF	TGTGCCAGCGTACCTAATGTGGGGTCCTACGAGCAGTACTTC
TRBD1	TRBJ2-3	.	TRBV5-4	CASSSRDRVHTQYF	TGTGCCAGCAGCTCACGGGACAGGGTACATACGCAGTATTTT
.	TRBJ2-1	.	TRBV5-1	CASSLEPGLGYNEQFF	TGCGCCAGCAGCTTGGAACCCGGGCTGGGCTACAATGAGCAGTTCTTC
.	TRBJ1-1	.	TRBV27	CASSQRSRAAEAFF	TGTGCCAGCAGTCAGCGTAGTAGGGCGGCTGAAGCTTTCTTT
.	TRBJ1-2	.	TRBV5-1	CASSLGVGSGYTF	TGCGCCAGCAGCTTGGGTGTTGGCTCTGGCTACACCTTC
.	TRBJ1-1	.	TRBV4-1	CASSHETGTLSAFF	TGCGCCAGCAGCCATGAGACGGGCACCCTCTCAGCTTTCTTT
.	TRBJ1-4	.	TRBV14	CASSRGVVETNEKLFF	TGTGCCAGCAGCCGCGGGGTTGTGGAGACTAATGAAAAACTGTTTTTT
.	TRBJ2-3	once	TRBV7-3	CASSPRGGPLTDTQYF	TGTGCCAGCAGCCCCAGGGGGGGGCCCCTCACAGATACGCAGTATTTT
TRBD1	TRBJ1-5	.	TRBV19	CASSSTGEGPQHF	TGTGCCAGTAGTTCAACAGGGGAGGGGCCCCAGCATTTT
.	TRBJ1-1	.	TRBV7-2	CASSLVFSGNTEAFF	TGTGCCAGCAGCTTAGTCTTCTCAGGGAACACTGAAGCTTTCTTT
.	TRBJ1-6	.	TRBV15	CATSRDLNSPLHF	TGTGCCACCAGCAGAGACCTAAATTCACCCCTCCACTTT
.	TRBJ1-1	few	TRBV6-1	CASSELVNTEAFF	TGTGCCAGCAGTGAATTAGTGAACACTGAAGCTTTCTTT
TRBD2	TRBJ2-3	once	TRBV6-1	CASSARLAGGITDTQYF	TGTGCCAGCAGTGCCCGACTAGCGGGGGGGATCACAGATACGCAGTATTTT
.	TRBJ2-1	few	TRBV2	CASRDGNNEQFF	TGTGCCAGCAGGGACGGCAACAATGAGCAGTTCTTC
.	TRBJ2-3	.	TRBV9	CASSGAVPDTQYF	TGTGCCAGCAGCGGCGCAGTACCAGATACGCAGTATTTT
TRBD1	TRBJ1-1	.	TRBV29-1	CSVVAGQGRLNTEAFF	TGCAGCGTTGTCGCGGGACAGGGGCGGTTAAACACTGAAGCTTTCTTT
.	TRBJ1-2	.	TRBV6-5	CASSYSKTAAYGYTF	TGTGCCAGCAGTTACTCTAAGACAGCGGCCTATGGCTACACCTTC